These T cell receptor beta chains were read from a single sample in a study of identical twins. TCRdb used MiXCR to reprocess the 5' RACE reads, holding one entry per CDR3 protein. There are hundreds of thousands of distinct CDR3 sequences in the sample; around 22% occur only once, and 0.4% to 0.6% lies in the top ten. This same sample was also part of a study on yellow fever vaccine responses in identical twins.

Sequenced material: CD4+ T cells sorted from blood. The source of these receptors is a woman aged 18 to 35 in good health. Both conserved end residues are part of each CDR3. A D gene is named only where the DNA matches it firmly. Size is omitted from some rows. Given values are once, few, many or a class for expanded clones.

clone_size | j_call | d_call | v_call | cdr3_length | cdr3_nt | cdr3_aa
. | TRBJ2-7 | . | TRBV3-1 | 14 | TGTGCCAGCAGCCCACAGACAGGCGCCTACGAGCAGTACTTC | CASSPQTGAYEQYF
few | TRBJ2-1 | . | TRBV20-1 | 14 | TGCAGTGCCGGAGCGGCAGGGGGAGGCAATGAGCAGTTCTTC | CSAGAAGGGNEQFF
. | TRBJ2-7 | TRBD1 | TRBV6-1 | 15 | TGTGCCAGCAGTCAAACAGGGGGCTATGGGGACGAGCAGTACTTC | CASSQTGGYGDEQYF
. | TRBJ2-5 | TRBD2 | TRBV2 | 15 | TGTGCCAGCATACGGACTAGCGGGGCCCCAGAGACCCAGTACTTC | CASIRTSGAPETQYF
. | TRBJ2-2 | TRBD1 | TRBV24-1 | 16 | TGTGCCACCTCGCGACAGGGGAAAATAGGCACCGGGGAGCTGTTTTTT | CATSRQGKIGTGELFF
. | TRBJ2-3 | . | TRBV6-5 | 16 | TGTGCCAGCAGCCCCCTTGCAGGGGTACGGACAGATACGCAGTATTTT | CASSPLAGVRTDTQYF
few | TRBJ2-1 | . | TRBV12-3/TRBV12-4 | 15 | TGTGCCAGCAGTTTGGGCGGGATGGGTTACAATGAGCAGTTCTTC | CASSLGGMGYNEQFF
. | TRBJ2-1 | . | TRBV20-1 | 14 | TGCAGTGCTAGAGATGCTGGGGATCTCAATGAGCAGTTCTTC | CSARDAGDLNEQFF
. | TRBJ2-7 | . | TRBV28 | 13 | TGTGCCACTCGCCGGGGCGGACTCTACGAGCAGTACTTC | CATRRGGLYEQYF
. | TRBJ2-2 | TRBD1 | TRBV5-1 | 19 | TGCGCCAGCAGCGCTAAGGGACAGGGGGCCTATGCCCTCACCGGGGAGCTGTTTTTT | CASSAKGQGAYALTGELFF
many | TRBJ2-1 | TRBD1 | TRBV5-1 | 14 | TGCGCCAGCAGCCCCGGGACAGTTTACAATGAGCAGTTCTTC | CASSPGTVYNEQFF
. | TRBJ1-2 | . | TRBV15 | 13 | TGTGCCACCAGCAGAGATCAAGGATCTGGCTACACCTTC | CATSRDQGSGYTF
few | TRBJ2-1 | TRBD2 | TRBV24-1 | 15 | TGTGCCACCAGTGACCCGGGACTAATGTACAATGAGCAGTTCTTC | CATSDPGLMYNEQFF
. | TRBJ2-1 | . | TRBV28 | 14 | TGTGCCAGCGGGGCGGGTGGAAGGTACAATGAGCAGTTCTTC | CASGAGGRYNEQFF
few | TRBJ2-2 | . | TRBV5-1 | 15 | TGCGCCAGCAGCTTGTCATCAGCTATTACCGGGGAGCTGTTTTTT | CASSLSSAITGELFF
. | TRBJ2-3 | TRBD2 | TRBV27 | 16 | TGTGCCAGCAGTTTCAGTTCTAGCGGGGGGCCCGGGACGCAGTATTTT | CASSFSSSGGPGTQYF
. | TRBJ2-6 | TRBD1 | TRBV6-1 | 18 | TGTGCCAGCAGTGAAGAAGGGACAGCCTTCTCTGGGGCCAACGTCCTGACTTTC | CASSEEGTAFSGANVLTF
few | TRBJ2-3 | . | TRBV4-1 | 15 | TGCGCCAGCACCCCACGAGGCGGGAACACAGATACGCAGTATTTT | CASTPRGGNTDTQYF
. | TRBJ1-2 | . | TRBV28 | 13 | TGTGCCAGCATCATGGCCGAGGGGTATGGCTACACCTTC | CASIMAEGYGYTF
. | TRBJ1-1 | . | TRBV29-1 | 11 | TGCAGCGCGAACCAGGGCACTGAAGCTTTCTTT | CSANQGTEAFF
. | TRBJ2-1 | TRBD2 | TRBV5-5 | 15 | TGTGCCAGCAGCTTGGCAGCGGGGCTTAACAATGAGCAGTTCTTC | CASSLAAGLNNEQFF
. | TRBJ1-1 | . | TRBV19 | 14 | TGTGCCAGTAGCTTACGGATAATGAACACTGAAGCTTTCTTT | CASSLRIMNTEAFF
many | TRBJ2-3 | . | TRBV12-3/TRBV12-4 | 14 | TGTGCCAGCAGCCCCGGAGGGAACACAGATACGCAGTATTTT | CASSPGGNTDTQYF
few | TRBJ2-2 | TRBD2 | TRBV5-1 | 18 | TGCGCCAGCCGCCTAAAGAGCTCCGGGACTACTCACACCGGGGAGCTGTTTTTT | CASRLKSSGTTHTGELFF
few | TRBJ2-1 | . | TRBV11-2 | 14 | TGTGCCAGCAGCGAGCGGGCTCCTGACAATGAGCAGTTCTTC | CASSERAPDNEQFF
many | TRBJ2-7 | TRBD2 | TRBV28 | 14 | TGTGCCAGCAGTCCTCCCGGACTAGCGGGAGTCTTGTACTTC | CASSPPGLAGVLYF
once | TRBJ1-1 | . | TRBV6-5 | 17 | TGTGCCAGCAGTTACTCCGGTAGGGTTCTGGGGGTAGCTGAAGCTTTCTTT | CASSYSGRVLGVAEAFF
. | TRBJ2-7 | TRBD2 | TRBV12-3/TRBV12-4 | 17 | TGTGCCAGCAGTTTTGAACTAGCGGGAGGAGGATCCTACGAGCAGTACTTC | CASSFELAGGGSYEQYF
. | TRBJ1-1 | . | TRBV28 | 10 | TGTGCCACTGGGTGGTCTGAAGCTTTCTTT | CATGWSEAFF
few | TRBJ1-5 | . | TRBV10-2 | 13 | TGCGCCAGCAGTGAAGGGAGGAATCAGCCCCAGCATTTT | CASSEGRNQPQHF
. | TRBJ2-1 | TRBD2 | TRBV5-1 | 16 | TGCGCCAGCACCAGGACTAGCGGAAACAGGAACAATGAGCAGTTCTTC | CASTRTSGNRNNEQFF
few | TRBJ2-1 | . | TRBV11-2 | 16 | TGTGCCAGCAGCCCTAGAGGCCTGCCCCCCTACAATGAGCAGTTCTTC | CASSPRGLPPYNEQFF
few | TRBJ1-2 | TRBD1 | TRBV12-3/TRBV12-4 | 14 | TGTGCCAGCAGCACTACAGGGGACAGTTATGGCTACACCTTC | CASSTTGDSYGYTF
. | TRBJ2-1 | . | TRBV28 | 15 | TGTGCCAGCACCCTCCCCGGGACTCTCGTCAATGAGCAGTTCTTC | CASTLPGTLVNEQFF
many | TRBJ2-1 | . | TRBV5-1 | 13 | TGCGCCAGCAGTCTTCCCTCATACAATGAGCAGTTCTTC | CASSLPSYNEQFF
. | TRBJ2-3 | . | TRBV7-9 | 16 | TGTGCCAGCAGCGACCCTGGCGGGCTCCGCACAGATACGCAGTATTTT | CASSDPGGLRTDTQYF
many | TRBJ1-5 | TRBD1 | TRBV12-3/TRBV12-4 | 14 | TGTGCCAGCAGTTGGACAGGTAGCAATCAGCCCCAGCATTTT | CASSWTGSNQPQHF
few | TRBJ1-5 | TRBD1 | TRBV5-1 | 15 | TGCGCCAGCAGCTTTGGGACAGGAGGAAATCAGCCCCAGCATTTT | CASSFGTGGNQPQHF
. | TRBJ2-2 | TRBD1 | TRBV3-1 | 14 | TGTGCCAGCAGACAGACAGGGTTGACCGGGGAGCTGTTTTTT | CASRQTGLTGELFF
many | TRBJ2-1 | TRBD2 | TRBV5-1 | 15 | TGTGCCAGCAGTTTGGGCGGGAGCTCCTACAATGAGCAGTTCTTC | CASSLGGSSYNEQFF
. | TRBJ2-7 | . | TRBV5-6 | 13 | TGTGCCAGCAGCTTGGGCAGCAACTACGAGCAGTACTTC | CASSLGSNYEQYF
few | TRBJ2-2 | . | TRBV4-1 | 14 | TGCGCCAGCAGCCTGGGACACACCACCGGGGAGCTGTTTTTT | CASSLGHTTGELFF
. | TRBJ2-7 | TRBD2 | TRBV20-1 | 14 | TGCAGTGCTAGCCCCAGCGGGAGTCGAGGGGAGCAGTACTTC | CSASPSGSRGEQYF
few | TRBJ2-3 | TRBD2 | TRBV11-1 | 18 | TGTGCCAGCAGCCATACCCCTGGACTAGCGGGGGCGTCAGATACGCAGTATTTT | CASSHTPGLAGASDTQYF
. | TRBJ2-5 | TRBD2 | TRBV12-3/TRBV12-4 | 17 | TGTGCCAGCAGTATCCCCCCGGGACTAGCAGCCCAAGAGACCCAGTACTTC | CASSIPPGLAAQETQYF
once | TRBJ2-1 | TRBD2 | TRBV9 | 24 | TGTGCCAGCAGCGTGCTCGCCGGGACTAGCGGGAGACCTGGGGCTCGCGCGTCCTACAATGAGCAGTTCTTC | CASSVLAGTSGRPGARASYNEQFF
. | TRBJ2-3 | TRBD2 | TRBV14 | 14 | TGTGCCAGCGGAGCGGGAGCGTTCACAGATACGCAGTATTTT | CASGAGAFTDTQYF
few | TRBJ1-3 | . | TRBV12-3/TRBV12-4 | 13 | TGTGCCAGCAGCGGGGCGAATGCAAACACCATATATTTT | CASSGANANTIYF
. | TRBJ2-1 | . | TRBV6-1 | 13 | TGTGCCAGCAGTAAGGTTATATTGAATGAGCAGTTCTTC | CASSKVILNEQFF
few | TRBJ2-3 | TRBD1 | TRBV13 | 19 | TGTGCCAGCAGCTCATTAGACCCCTGGGACAGGGGGTGGACAGATACGCAGTATTTT | CASSSLDPWDRGWTDTQYF
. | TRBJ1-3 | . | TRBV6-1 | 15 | TGTGCCAGCAGCTTCGCGGACGGGACTGGAAACACCATATATTTT | CASSFADGTGNTIYF
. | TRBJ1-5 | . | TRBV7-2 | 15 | TGTGCCAGCAGCTTAGTTAGTCGGAGCAATCAGCCCCAGCATTTT | CASSLVSRSNQPQHF